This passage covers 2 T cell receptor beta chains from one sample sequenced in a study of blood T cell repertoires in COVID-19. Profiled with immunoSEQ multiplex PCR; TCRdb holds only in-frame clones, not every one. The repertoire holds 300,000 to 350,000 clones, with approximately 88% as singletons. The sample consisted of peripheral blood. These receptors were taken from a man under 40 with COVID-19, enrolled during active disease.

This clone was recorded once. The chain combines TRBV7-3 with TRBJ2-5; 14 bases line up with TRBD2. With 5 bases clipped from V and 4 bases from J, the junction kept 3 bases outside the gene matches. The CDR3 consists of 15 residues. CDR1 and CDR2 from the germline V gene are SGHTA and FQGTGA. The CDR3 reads CASSDGLAGGETQYF. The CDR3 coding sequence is TGTGCCAGCAGCGACGGACTAGCGGGAGGAGAGACCCAGTACTTC.

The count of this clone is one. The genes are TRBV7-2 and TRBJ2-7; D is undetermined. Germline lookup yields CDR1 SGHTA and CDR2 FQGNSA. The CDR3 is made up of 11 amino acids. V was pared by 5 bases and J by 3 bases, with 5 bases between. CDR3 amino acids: CASSLIYEQYF. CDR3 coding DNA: TGTGCCAGCAGCCTTATCTACGAGCAGTACTTC.